This TCR beta chain was found in a study of regulatory T cells in long-lasting Graves disease. Study information: Persistent Graves' disease meant over 5 years of antithyroid drugs with positive TSH receptor antibodies.

Time point in this sample: persistent/refractory GD, antithyroid drugs over 5 years with positive TRAb. PBMC-extracted RNA yielded the TCR library. CDR3 length: 12 residues. CDR1 MDHEN and CDR2 SYDVKM come from the germline V gene. To note about this clonotype: Its antigen is currently unknown. Given a much more abundant clone one base away, this may be a read error.

Study-wide points: When disease was persistent, TRBV28, TRBJ1-2 and TRBJ2-5 were the favored segments. Analyses excluded thyroid tissue, covering peripheral blood alone. Those with persistent disease had in common more public clonotypes (about 3,000) than new patients (966).

Both iRepertoire HTBI primers and Arm-PCR of CDR3 regions were used to build the TCR beta libraries. TCRdb re-called the multiplex PCR reads with MiXCR, one entry per CDR3 protein. The sample includes roughly 450,000 distinct CDR3 sequences, about 25% of them seen just once. This chain connects TRBV28 to TRBJ1-2; D is unclear. This specimen consisted of peripheral blood mononuclear cells (PBMCs), obtained when the disease was refractory, from a patient treated with antithyroid drugs. The clonotype was recovered from a female donor with Graves disease. The CDR3 sequence is CAGRRTGLGYTF. The CDR3, as DNA: TGTGCCGGCAGGCGGACTGGGCTTGGCTACACCTTC.